These 21 T cell receptor beta chains came from one sample sequenced in a study of T cell responses to AZD1222 COVID-19 vaccine. The assay was immunoSEQ multiplex PCR, and TCRdb's table has in-frame clones only and misses some. In the table there are 110,000 to 150,000 clones, roughly nine tenths of which are singletons. Sequencing was performed on peripheral blood, taken on day 0 of AZD1222 vaccination. The receptors shown here come from an adult in good health.

There are a few counts of this clone. The rearrangement uses TRBV6-1 and TRBJ2-4; 8 bases match TRBD2. V was clipped by 1 base and J by 5 bases; unmatched bases: 10. CDR1 is MNHNS, CDR2 SASEGT, per germline. The CDR3 has 17 amino acids. The CDR3: CASSEGRVAGSQNIQYF. The CDR3 coding sequence is TGTGCCAGCAGTGAAGGTAGAGTAGCGGGATCTCAAAACATTCAGTACTTC.

This rearrangement joins TRBV19 to TRBJ1-5; tentatively, D is TRBD1 (5 bases). Trimming removed 1 base at V and 6 bases at J, with 10 bases between. Per the germline V gene, CDR1 is LNHDA and CDR2 is SQIVND (reference sequence). CDR3 length: 14 residues. DNA for the CDR3: TGTGCCAGTAGTATAGGAGGGGATGGTCAGCCCCAGCATTTT. Translated, it gives CASSIGGDGQPQHF.

V usage is TRBV5-5 and J usage is TRBJ1-6; no definite D call. Trimming cost V 2 bases and J 3 bases, with 9 bases left between them. CDR1 and CDR2 (germline): SGHKS, YYEKEE (reference sequence). This CDR3 region has 15 residues. The CDR3 here is CASSFSGSYNSPLHF. The CDR3 DNA reads as TGTGCCAGCAGCTTCTCCGGTAGCTATAATTCACCCCTCCACTTT.

V and J are TRBV4-1 and TRBJ1-4; D is unclear. V lost 0 bases and J lost 0, with 8 bases in between. CDR1 and CDR2 from the germline V gene are MGHRA and YSYEKL. The CDR3 is 16 amino acids. The CDR3 bases are TGCGCCAGCAGCCAAGAGTTCGGCGCAACTAATGAAAAACTGTTTTTT. Translating it yields CASSQEFGATNEKLFF.

V usage is TRBV6-6 and J usage is TRBJ2-3; 11 bases are a match to TRBD2. The CDR3 is made up of 16 amino acids. CDR1 and CDR2 (germline): MNHNY, SVGAGI (reference sequence). V shed 5 bases, J shed 5 bases, and the junction held 9 bases outside the gene matches. CDR3 region: CASSPRLAGYGDTQYF. CDR3 in DNA: TGTGCCAGCAGTCCACGACTAGCGGGGTATGGAGATACGCAGTATTTT.

The chain links TRBV6-4 to TRBJ2-3; D is unclear. The germline CDR1 and CDR2 sequences are MRHNA and SNTAGT. The CDR3 runs to 14 residues. Deletions cut 0 bases from V and 0 bases from J, with 4 bases between. CDR3 nucleotide sequence: TGTGCCAGCAGTGACTCAGACAGCACAGATACGCAGTATTTT. This gives the protein CASSDSDSTDTQYF.

The CDR3 loop is CASSLTSGSPNEQFF. The CDR3 nucleotides read TGTGCCAGCAGCTTAACTAGCGGGAGTCCCAATGAGCAGTTCTTC. This chain uses TRBV7-3 with TRBJ2-1; TRBD2 aligns across 9 bases. CDR3 length: 15 amino acids. The trim removed 0 bases at V and 6 bases at J, leaving 3 bases unmatched. Germline loops: CDR1 SGHTA, CDR2 FQGTGA.

The chain joins TRBV14 to TRBJ2-7; D ambiguous. Trimming took off 4 bases at V and 4 bases at J, with 20 bases between the two ends. The CDR3 is made up of 16 amino acids. CDR1 and CDR2 (germline): SGHDN, FVKESK. CDR3 in amino acids: CASSPLGAPPPYEQYF. The CDR3 bases are TGTGCCAGCAGCCCCCTAGGCGCACCCCCCCCTTACGAGCAGTACTTC. Variable domain in full (rest from reference TRBV14 and TRBJ2-7): EAGVTQFPSHSVIEKGQTVTLRCDPISGHDNLYWYRRVMGKEIKFLLHFVKESKQDESGMPNNRFLAERTGGTYSTLKVQPAELEDSGVYFCASSPLGAPPPYEQYFGPGTRLTVT.

This chain joins TRBV5-1 and TRBJ2-3, with 9 bases fitting TRBD1. Per the germline V gene, CDR1 is SGHRS and CDR2 is YFSETQ. J lost 3 bases, V lost 5 bases, and 13 bases had no gene match. This CDR3 is 17 amino acids long. The DNA for the CDR3 is TGCGCCAGCAGTGCAGGGGTTTCGACAGGGGGGACAGATACGCAGTATTTT. This translates into CASSAGVSTGGTDTQYF.

The genes are TRBV14 and TRBJ1-6; D uncertain. V was clipped by 2 bases and J by 10 bases, with 9 bases between them. The germline V gene has CDR1 SGHDN and CDR2 FVKESK. CDR3 length: 13 residues. The CDR3 sequence: CASSQLGRSPLHF. The DNA of the CDR3 is TGTGCCAGCAGCCAATTGGGAAGGTCACCCCTCCACTTT.

The chain combines TRBV5-5 with TRBJ2-1; D is tentatively TRBD1 or TRBD2 (6 bases each). Trimming stripped 2 bases from V and 5 bases from J, with 11 bases between. Germline V gene data show CDR1 as SGHKS and CDR2 as YYEKEE (reference sequence). CDR3 length: 14 amino acids. Here the CDR3 DNA reads TGTGCCAGCAGCTTCCGGGGGCTAAACAATGAGCAGTTCTTC. Amino acids: CASSFRGLNNEQFF.

The V and J genes are TRBV7-2 and TRBJ2-7, with 10 bases aligning to TRBD2. With 1 base clipped from V and 3 bases from J, the junction kept 9 bases outside the gene matches. This CDR3 contains 17 residues. CDR1 and CDR2 (germline): SGHTA, FQGNSA. CDR3 protein: CASSLVRLAGVFYEQYF. DNA of the CDR3: TGTGCCAGCAGCTTAGTTAGGCTAGCGGGGGTTTTCTACGAGCAGTACTTC.

The genes are TRBV3-1 (or the pseudogene TRBV3-2) and TRBJ2-5, with D possibly TRBD1 on 6 matching bases. CDR1 is LGHDT, CDR2 YNNKEL, per germline (reference sequence). The CDR3 totals 13 residues. Trimming removed 1 base at V and 3 bases at J, with 6 bases between. DNA for the CDR3: TGTGCCAGCAGCCAAGCAGGGGAAGAGACCCAGTACTTC. This gives the protein CASSQAGEETQYF.

CDR3 in amino acids: CASSSGIPGVNIQYF. CDR3 nucleotide sequence: TGTGCCAGCAGCTCCGGGATCCCGGGTGTAAATATTCAGTACTTC. This sequence joins TRBV14 and TRBJ2-4, with D maybe TRBD2 (5 bases). Germline V gives CDR1 SGHDN, CDR2 FVKESK. The CDR3 consists of 15 residues. V shed 5 bases and J shed 10 bases, with 21 bases lying between them. The whole variable domain, filled in from reference TRBV14 and TRBJ2-4, reads EAGVTQFPSHSVIEKGQTVTLRCDPISGHDNLYWYRRVMGKEIKFLLHFVKESKQDESGMPNNRFLAERTGGTYSTLKVQPAELEDSGVYFCASSSGIPGVNIQYFGAGTRLSVL.

The chain employs TRBV4-3 and TRBJ2-3; tentatively, D is TRBD2 (6 bases). Trimming took off 0 bases at V and 4 bases at J, with 8 bases between the two ends. This CDR3 comprises 14 residues. Germline V gene data show CDR1 as LGHNA and CDR2 as YSLEER. The CDR3 sequence is CASSQETSPDTQYF. The CDR3 DNA follows: TGCGCCAGCAGCCAAGAAACTAGCCCAGATACGCAGTATTTT.

The chain has TRBV30 and TRBJ2-1; the D call may be TRBD1 or TRBD2 (6 bases each). Trimming pared 3 bases from V and 4 bases from J, leaving 19 bases between. This CDR3 spans 16 amino acids. Germline CDR1 and CDR2: GTSNPN and SVGIG (reference sequence). The DNA for the CDR3 is TGTGCCTGGAGACCGCTTGGGGGCGCGGGGTACAATGAGCAGTTCTTC. As protein: CAWRPLGGAGYNEQFF.

The chain's CDR3 is CASSIMGGTNEKLFF. The CDR3 coding sequence is TGTGCCAGTAGTATTATGGGGGGAACTAATGAAAAACTGTTTTTT. V and J are TRBV19 and TRBJ1-4; D perhaps matches TRBD1 (5 bases). CDR1 and CDR2 from the germline V gene are LNHDA and SQIVND (reference sequence). V lost 3 bases and J 1 base, leaving 9 bases between the germline ends. There are 15 residues in the CDR3.

This clone was counted only a few times. The rearrangement uses TRBV20-1 and TRBJ1-2; D remains unclear. Germline CDR1 reads DFQATT; CDR2 reads SNEGSKA (reference sequence). This CDR3 region has 13 residues. The ends were cut back, 3 bases at V and 4 bases at J, with 12 bases in the middle. CDR3 coding DNA: TGCAGTGCTAGTTCCGGGGTATCCTATGGCTACACCTTC. This encodes CSASSGVSYGYTF.

J is TRBJ2-1 and V is TRBV9; a possible D gene is TRBD2 (6 bases). Trimming removed 2 bases at V and 5 bases at J, with 14 bases between. The CDR3 is made up of 15 amino acids. Looked up from germline, CDR1 is SGDLS and CDR2 is YYNGEE. The CDR3 spells CASSVRSGANNEQFF. The CDR3 DNA reads TGTGCCAGCAGCGTTCGATCGGGAGCGAACAATGAGCAGTTCTTC.

This chain links TRBV18 with TRBJ1-2; maybe TRBD1 (6 bases). V was cut by 7 bases and J by 0 bases, with 21 bases left in between. CDR3 size: 17 residues. CDR1 KGHSH and CDR2 LQKENI come from the germline V gene. The CDR3 region has the DNA TGTGCCAGCTTACGACAGGCTCCTCTCATGACTAACTATGGCTACACCTTC. Amino acids: CASLRQAPLMTNYGYTF.

This chain uses TRBV25-1 with TRBJ1-2; no reliable D call. Germline values: CDR1 MGHDK, CDR2 SYGVNS. The length of the CDR3 is 15 residues. V was clipped by 1 base and J by 2 bases, with 11 bases between them. CDR3 in DNA: TGTGCCAGCAGTGAATTTGGGGTAGGGAACTATGGCTACACCTTC. Translating gives CASSEFGVGNYGYTF.